The sequence of this T cell receptor (beta chain) was determined in a study of cytomegalovirus exposure and HLA in healthy donors. The study, taken as a whole, reports: Several top significant clusters appeared, in a later analysis, to be linked to common viral pathogens. It has been reported that TCR beta sequences accurately predicted the HLA-A and HLA-B alleles of most subjects.

In the PCR, 60 Vbeta and 13 Jbeta primers were used. Assay used: immunoSEQ multiplex PCR; TCRdb lists only in-frame clones, some missing. Found here are around 210,000 clones, over 65% of them singletons; the top ten hold approximately 3%. Remarks on this clone: Its antigen is as yet unknown.

Germline V gene data show CDR1 as SGDLS and CDR2 as YYNGEE. This CDR3 has 15 amino acids. The V gene end was trimmed by 6 bases and the J gene end by 8 bases; junction bases not matched to a gene: 11. The sample taken for sequencing was PBMCs. The genes are TRBV9 and TRBJ2-1; TRBD2 matches at 10 bases. This receptor was identified in a woman aged 30 to 39 in good health and CMV-seronegative. In DNA, the CDR3 is TGTGCCAGCACAAGGACTAGCGGTATTCTGGATGAGCAGTTCTTC. Its protein product is CASTRTSGILDEQFF. Full variable domain (remainder filled in from reference TRBV9 and TRBJ2-1): DSGVTQTPKHLITATGQRVTLRCSPRSGDLSVYWYQQSLDQGLQFLIQYYNGEERAKGNILERFSAQQFPDLHSELNLSSLELGDSALYFCASTRTSGILDEQFFGPGTRLTVL.